This T cell receptor beta chain was obtained from a study of cytomegalovirus exposure and HLA in healthy donors. General observations from the study: Donor immune exposure was known only as CMV serostatus.

Details on this clone: Antigen: not known.

The CDR3 length is 16 residues. Germline V gives CDR1 SGHTA, CDR2 FQGNSA. V gave up 1 base and J gave up 0 bases, with 10 bases separating them. It was with 60 Vbeta and 13 Jbeta primers that the PCR ran. Assay used: immunoSEQ multiplex PCR; TCRdb lists only in-frame clones, some missing. The sample consists of 160,000 or so clones, over 60% of them appearing once. This clonotype was obtained from a woman in her twenties or thirties in good health and CMV-seronegative. Sequencing was performed on PBMCs. The chain carries TRBV7-2 and TRBJ1-3, with a tentative D call TRBD1 (6 bases). The CDR3 bases are TGTGCCAGCAGCTTAGAGCGGACAGTCTCTGGAAACACCATATATTTT. It yields the protein CASSLERTVSGNTIYF.